This T cell receptor beta chain appears in the sequencing data of a study of T cell repertoires in cytomegalovirus infection. TCRdb re-analysed the reads in MiXCR, keeping a single row per CDR3 protein. The sample consists of 600,000 to 700,000 distinct CDR3 sequences, about 30% of them appearing once. This clonotype came up many times. Its antigen is unidentified. With 5 bases removed from V and 5 bases from J, the gap between germline ends came to 18 bases. Germline lookup yields CDR1 SGHAT and CDR2 FQNNGV. The CDR3 consists of 16 residues. The clonotype was recovered from a human donor in good health (CMV status not recorded). Some clones in this sample may be carry-over from other donors' samples. The sample was cultured PBMCs, taken from culture after CMV antigen stimulation. V gene TRBV11-2 combines with J gene TRBJ1-4; D gene unclear. The CDR3 is CASSPLPGGLNEKLFF. The DNA of the CDR3 is TGTGCCAGCAGCCCCCTGCCGGGAGGATTAAATGAAAAACTGTTTTTT.